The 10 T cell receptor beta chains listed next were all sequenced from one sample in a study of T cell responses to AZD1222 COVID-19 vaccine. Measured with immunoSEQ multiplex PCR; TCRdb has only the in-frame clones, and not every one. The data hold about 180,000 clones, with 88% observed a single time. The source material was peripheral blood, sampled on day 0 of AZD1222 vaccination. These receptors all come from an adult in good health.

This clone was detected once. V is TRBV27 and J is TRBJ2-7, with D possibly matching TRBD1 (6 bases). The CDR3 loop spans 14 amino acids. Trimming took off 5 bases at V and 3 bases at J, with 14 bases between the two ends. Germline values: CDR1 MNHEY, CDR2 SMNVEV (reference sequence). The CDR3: CASSAGTLLYEQYF. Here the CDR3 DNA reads TGTGCCAGCAGTGCCGGGACACTACTCTACGAGCAGTACTTC.

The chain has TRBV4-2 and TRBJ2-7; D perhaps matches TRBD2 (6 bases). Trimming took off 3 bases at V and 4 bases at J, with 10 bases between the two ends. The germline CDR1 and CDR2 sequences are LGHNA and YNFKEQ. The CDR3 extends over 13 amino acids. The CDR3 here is CASSHLGGYEQYF. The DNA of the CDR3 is TGTGCCAGCAGCCACCTGGGGGGATACGAGCAGTACTTC.

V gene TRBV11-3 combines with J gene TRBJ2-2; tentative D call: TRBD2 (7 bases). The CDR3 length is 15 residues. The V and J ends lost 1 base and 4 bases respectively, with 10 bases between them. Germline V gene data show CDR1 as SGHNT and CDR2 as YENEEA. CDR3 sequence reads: CASSLAGGGTGELFF. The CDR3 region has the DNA TGTGCCAGCAGCTTAGCGGGGGGCGGCACCGGGGAGCTGTTTTTT.

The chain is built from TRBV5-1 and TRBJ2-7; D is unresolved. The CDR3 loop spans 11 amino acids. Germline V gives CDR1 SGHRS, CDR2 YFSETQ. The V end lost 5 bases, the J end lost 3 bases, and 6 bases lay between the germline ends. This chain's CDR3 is CASRQYYEQYF. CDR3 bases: TGCGCCAGCAGGCAATACTACGAGCAGTACTTC.

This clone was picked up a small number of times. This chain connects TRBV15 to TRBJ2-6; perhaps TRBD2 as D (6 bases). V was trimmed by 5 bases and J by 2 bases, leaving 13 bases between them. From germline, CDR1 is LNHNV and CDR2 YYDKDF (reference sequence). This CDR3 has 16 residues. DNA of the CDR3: TGTGCCACCAGCCAAGGGACGGGAGCTGGGGCCAACGTCCTGACTTTC. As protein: CATSQGTGAGANVLTF.

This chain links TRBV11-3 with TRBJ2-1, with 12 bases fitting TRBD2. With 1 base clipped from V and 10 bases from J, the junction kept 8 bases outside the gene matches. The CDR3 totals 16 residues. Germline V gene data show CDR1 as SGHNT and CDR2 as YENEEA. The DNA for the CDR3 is TGTGCCAGCAGCTTAGGCGGCCTAGCGGGGGGGAACGAGCAGTTCTTC. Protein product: CASSLGGLAGGNEQFF.

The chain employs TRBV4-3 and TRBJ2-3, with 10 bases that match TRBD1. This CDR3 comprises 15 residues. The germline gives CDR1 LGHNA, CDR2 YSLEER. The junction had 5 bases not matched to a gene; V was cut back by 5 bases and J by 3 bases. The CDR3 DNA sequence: TGCGCCAGCAGCTTACGACAGGGGGCAACAGATACGCAGTATTTT. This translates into CASSLRQGATDTQYF.

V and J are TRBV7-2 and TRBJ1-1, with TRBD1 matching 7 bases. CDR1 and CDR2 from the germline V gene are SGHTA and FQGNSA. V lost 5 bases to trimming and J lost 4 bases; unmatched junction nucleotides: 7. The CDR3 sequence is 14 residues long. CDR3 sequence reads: CASSVDRETTEAFF. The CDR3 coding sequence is TGTGCCAGCAGCGTTGACAGGGAGACCACTGAAGCTTTCTTT.

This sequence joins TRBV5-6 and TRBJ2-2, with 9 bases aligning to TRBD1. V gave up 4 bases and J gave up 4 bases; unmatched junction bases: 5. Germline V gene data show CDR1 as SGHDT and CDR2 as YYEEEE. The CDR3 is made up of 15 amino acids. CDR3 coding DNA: TGTGCCAGCAGCCCGGGACAGGGCATCACCGGGGAGCTGTTTTTT. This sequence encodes CASSPGQGITGELFF.

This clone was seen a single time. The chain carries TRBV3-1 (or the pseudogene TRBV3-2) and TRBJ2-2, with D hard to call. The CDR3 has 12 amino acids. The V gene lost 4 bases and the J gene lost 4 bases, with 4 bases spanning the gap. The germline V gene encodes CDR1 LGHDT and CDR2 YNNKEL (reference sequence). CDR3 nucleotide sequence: TGTGCCAGCAGCCGTGGCACCGGGGAGCTGTTTTTT. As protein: CASSRGTGELFF.